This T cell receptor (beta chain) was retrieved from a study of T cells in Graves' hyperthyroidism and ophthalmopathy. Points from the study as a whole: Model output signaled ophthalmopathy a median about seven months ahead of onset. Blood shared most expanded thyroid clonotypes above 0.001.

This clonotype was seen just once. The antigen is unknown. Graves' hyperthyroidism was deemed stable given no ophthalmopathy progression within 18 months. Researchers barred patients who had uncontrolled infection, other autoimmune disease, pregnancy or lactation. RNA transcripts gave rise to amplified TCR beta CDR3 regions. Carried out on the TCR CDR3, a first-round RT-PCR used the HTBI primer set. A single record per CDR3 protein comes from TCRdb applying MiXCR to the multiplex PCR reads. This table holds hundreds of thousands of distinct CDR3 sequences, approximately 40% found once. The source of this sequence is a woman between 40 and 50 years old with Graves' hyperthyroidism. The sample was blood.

The CDR3 is CASSIRQGDQPQHF. The DNA for the CDR3 is TGTGCCAGCAGCATCCGACAGGGGGATCAGCCCCAGCATTTT. This rearrangement joins TRBV7-2 to TRBJ1-5; TRBD1 agrees at 9 bases. The V gene's germline CDR1 is SGHTA and CDR2 FQGNSA. The CDR3 is made up of 14 amino acids. The V and J ends lost 5 bases and 5 bases, in that order; junction bases with no gene match: 4.